This TCR beta chain was sequenced in a study of T cell responses to AZD1222 COVID-19 vaccine. Produced via immunoSEQ multiplex PCR; TCRdb's table is partial and in-frame only. Seen here are about 200,000 clones, just over 90% observed once, and the top ten hold 3.6%. The CDR3 is 15 residues long. Germline V lookup: CDR1 SGHRS, CDR2 YFSETQ. V dropped 0 bases and J dropped 9; count of bases not matched to a gene: 7. The rearrangement uses TRBV5-1 and TRBJ2-1; 9 bases map to TRBD2. The receptor was derived from an adult who received the MenACWY meningococcal vaccine as a control. This sample comprised peripheral blood, obtained 28 days after the second dose of the MenACWY control vaccine. In DNA form, the CDR3 reads TGCGCCAGCAGCTTGGGTGGTAGCGGGAGTACTGAGCAGTTCTTC. Residues: CASSLGGSGSTEQFF.